The source of this T cell receptor beta chain is a study of human CD4 T cells and Enterobacteriaceae. As for the study in general: E. coli, K. pneumoniae, E. aerogenes, S. flexneri, S. sonnei, S. typhimurium, S. aureus were stimuli.

Here immunoSEQ multiplex PCR was the method, and the copy in TCRdb shows in-frame clones only, minus some. Of about 390 clones detected, approximately 40% appear once; the ten largest clones hold less than 30%. Proliferating activated T cells were sorted by FACS as CFSE-low CD25+ ICOS+ after roughly 6-7 days. At a 2:1 ratio, CFSE-labeled memory CD4+ T cells were cultured with irradiated autologous monocytes pulsed with antigen. Memory CD4+ T cells were sorted as all CD4+ cells except CD45RA+CCR7+CD95- naive cells, over 95% pure. Swiss blood donation centers supplied the healthy donor blood. CD8+, CD14+, CD16+, CD56+, CD19+ and CD25-bright cells were excluded before sorting. The sequence derives from a human donor in good health. Source material: bacteria-reactive CD4+ T cells grown in culture. Noted subset: CFSE-low proliferating memory CD4 T cells sorted after in vitro stimulation with a heat-inactivated bacterium or M. tuberculosis lysate.

This CDR3 reads CASSSLSAGVIYEQYF. The CDR3 DNA is TGCGCCAGCAGCTCTCTCTCAGCGGGAGTGATATACGAGCAGTACTTC. This chain connects TRBV5-1 to TRBJ2-7; TRBD2 aligns across 8 bases. The CDR3 spans 16 residues. Germline V gene lookup returns CDR1 SGHRS and CDR2 YFSETQ. V lost 3 bases and J lost 4; bases outside the gene matches: 12.